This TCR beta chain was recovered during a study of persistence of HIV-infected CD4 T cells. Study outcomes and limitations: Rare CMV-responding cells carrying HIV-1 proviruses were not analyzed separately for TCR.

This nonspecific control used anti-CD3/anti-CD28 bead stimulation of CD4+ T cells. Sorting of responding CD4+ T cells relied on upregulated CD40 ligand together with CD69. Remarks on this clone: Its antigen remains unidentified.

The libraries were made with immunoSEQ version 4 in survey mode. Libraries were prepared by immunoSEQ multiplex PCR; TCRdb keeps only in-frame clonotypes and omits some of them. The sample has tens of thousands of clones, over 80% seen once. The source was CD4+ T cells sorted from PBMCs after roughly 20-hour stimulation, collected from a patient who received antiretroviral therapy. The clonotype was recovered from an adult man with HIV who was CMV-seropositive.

CDR3 in DNA: TGTGCCAGCAGCCAGACAGGGGTTAGCACTGAAGCTTTCTTT. This gives the protein CASSQTGVSTEAFF. The chain combines TRBV7-8 with TRBJ1-1, with 8 nucleotides matching TRBD1. This CDR3 has 14 amino acids. Germline trimming cut 5 bases from V and 4 bases from J; bases unmatched to any gene: 6. The germline V gene has CDR1 SGHVS and CDR2 FQNEAQ. Based on the CDR3 plus reference TRBV7-8 and TRBJ1-1, the full variable domain is GAGVSQSPRYKVAKRGQDVALRCDPISGHVSLFWYQQALGQGPEFLTYFQNEAQLDKSGLPSDRFFAERPEGSVSTLKIQRTQQEDSAVYLCASSQTGVSTEAFFGQGTRLTVV.